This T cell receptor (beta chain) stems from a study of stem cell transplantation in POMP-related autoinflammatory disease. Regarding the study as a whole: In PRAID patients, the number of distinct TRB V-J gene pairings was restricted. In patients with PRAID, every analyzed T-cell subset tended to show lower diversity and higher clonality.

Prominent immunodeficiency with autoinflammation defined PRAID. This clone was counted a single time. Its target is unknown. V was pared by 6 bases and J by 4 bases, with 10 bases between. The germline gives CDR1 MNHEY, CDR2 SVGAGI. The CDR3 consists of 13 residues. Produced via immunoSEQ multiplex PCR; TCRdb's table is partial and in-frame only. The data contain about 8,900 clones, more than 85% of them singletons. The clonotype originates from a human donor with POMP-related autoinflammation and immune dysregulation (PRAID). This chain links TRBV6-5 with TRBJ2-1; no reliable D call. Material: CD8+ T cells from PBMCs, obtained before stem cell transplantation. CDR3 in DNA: TGTGCCAGCAGGGTCAGGCGGTACAATGAGCAGTTCTTC. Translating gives CASRVRRYNEQFF.